The clone carrying this TCR beta chain was observed a single time. Its antigen is unknown. These data are taken from a study of shared clonotypes between healthy human individuals. Study context: Every donor yielded three CD4 naive, three CD4 memory, two CD8 naive and one CD8 memory plate. Broader study findings: A limitation of the genetic and exposure-history diversity represented arose from few donors. Naive subsets generally exceeded memory subsets in estimated richness.

Assay runs were performed at deep level. TCRdb keeps only in-frame clones here, not all; method: immunoSEQ multiplex PCR. This table has hundreds of thousands of clones, less than 85% appearing once. Germline CDR1 is SGHAT and CDR2 is FQNNGV. The CDR3 contains 14 residues. V lost 4 bases to trimming and J lost 4 bases; unmatched junction nucleotides: 2. Sequenced input: memory CD4+ T cells sorted from blood. Subset defined: CD45RA-negative fraction. The rearrangement uses TRBV11-2 and TRBJ1-4; 8 bases line up with TRBD1. This sequence was found in a woman between 25 and 40 years old in good health. The CDR3 protein is CASSWTGNNEKLFF. CDR3 coding DNA: TGTGCCAGCAGCTGGACAGGGAATAATGAAAAACTGTTTTTT.